This T cell receptor (beta chain) was identified in a study of blood T cells in healthy people across ages. Study-level results: In long-lived donors, naive CD4+ cell counts and diversity exceeded those of aged donors. Naive and antigen-experienced cells were not separated, limiting conclusive comparison. Older age coincided with a roughly linear decline in TCR beta diversity per million T cells.

Per sample, a minimum of 7 million PBMCs were isolated. Worth noting for this clonotype: The antigen is undetermined.

The V gene lost 8 bases and the J gene lost 4 bases, with 15 bases spanning the gap. The CDR3 totals 13 residues. CDR1 MNHEY and CDR2 SVGEGT come from the germline V gene. Then a second PCR, running roughly 7 to 11 cycles, was carried out with a sample-barcoded 5' primer and a J-beta primer mix. In TCRdb, the 5' RACE reads were re-called with MiXCR into one record per CDR3 protein. The repertoire holds hundreds of thousands of distinct CDR3 sequences, with roughly 64% as singletons. V gene TRBV6-2 or TRBV6-3 combines with J gene TRBJ2-7; D is perhaps TRBD1 (5 bases). The sample was blood. This clonotype was sampled from a man younger than 45 in good health. Written as DNA, the CDR3 is TGTGCCAGCCAGAAAGGGGCTATATACGAGCAGTACTTC. Residues: CASQKGAIYEQYF.